Shown below are 32 T cell receptor beta chains from a single sample sequenced in a study of shared T cell receptors in the human thymus. Libraries were prepared by immunoSEQ multiplex PCR; TCRdb keeps only in-frame clonotypes and omits some of them. The sample holds approximately 760,000 clones; around 85% are singletons and the top ten take more than 0.008%. Separately, the same data were catalogued under a study of human thymus T cells.

Sequencing input: thymocytes. Receptors originate from a girl under three years old with a congenital heart defect.

The V gene is TRBV14, the J gene TRBJ1-2, with TRBD1 as a possible D gene (5 bases). This CDR3 is 15 amino acids long. The V end was cut by 1 base, the J end by 5 bases, with 14 bases between. Germline V lookup: CDR1 SGHDN, CDR2 FVKESK. The CDR3 coding sequence is TGTGCCAGCAGCCAAGGCGGGGCTGCAGGTTATGGCTACACCTTC. Its protein product is CASSQGGAAGYGYTF. The variable domain in full, with the rest retrieved from reference TRBV14 and TRBJ1-2, is EAGVTQFPSHSVIEKGQTVTLRCDPISGHDNLYWYRRVMGKEIKFLLHFVKESKQDESGMPNNRFLAERTGGTYSTLKVQPAELEDSGVYFCASSQGGAAGYGYTFGSGTRLTVV.

The CDR3: CASSSQGIPNEKLFF. The CDR3 nucleotides read TGTGCCAGCAGTTCCCAGGGGATACCTAATGAAAAACTGTTTTTT. The rearrangement joins TRBV25-1 to TRBJ1-4; D possibly corresponds to TRBD1 (6 bases). This CDR3 has 15 amino acids. V lost 5 bases, J lost 3 bases, and 13 bases lay in between. The V gene's germline CDR1 is MGHDK and CDR2 SYGVNS.

This clone appeared a single time. This rearrangement joins TRBV19 to TRBJ2-7; 14 bases are a match to TRBD2. Germline V gives CDR1 LNHDA, CDR2 SQIVND (reference sequence). The CDR3 has 23 amino acids. Trimming took 1 base from V and 0 from J; bases not matched to a gene: 20. CDR3 in DNA: TGTGCCAGTAGTATAGTCCCGACGGCTACCGGACTAGCGGGGGGCCGCGGCTCCTACGAGCAGTACTTC. Its protein is CASSIVPTATGLAGGRGSYEQYF.

This clone came up once. V usage is TRBV5-6 and J usage is TRBJ2-5, with D perhaps matching TRBD2 (7 bases). This CDR3 spans 18 amino acids. The germline gives CDR1 SGHDT, CDR2 YYEEEE. Trimming pared 0 bases from V and 2 bases from J, leaving 20 bases between. The DNA for the CDR3 is TGTGCCAGCAGCTTGGAGGTTAGGGAGGGGGGTTGTCAAGAGACCCAGTACTTC. Translated, it gives CASSLEVREGGCQETQYF.

This CDR3 is CASSEDWTGKENTEAFF. Written as DNA, the CDR3 is TGTGCCAGCAGTGAAGATTGGACAGGGAAGGAGAACACTGAAGCTTTCTTT. V is TRBV6-1 and J is TRBJ1-1; 8 bases are a match to TRBD1. Germline CDR1 reads MNHNS; CDR2 reads SASEGT. V was pared by 1 base and J by 1 base, with 8 bases of the junction left unmatched. This CDR3 is built from 17 residues.

This chain links TRBV6-5 with TRBJ2-1, with 7 bases aligning to TRBD2. There are 12 residues in the CDR3. V trimming: 2 bases; J trimming: 10 bases; junction bases outside the gene matches: 2. CDR1 is MNHEY, CDR2 SVGAGI, per germline. CDR3 DNA: TGTGCCAGCAGTTACCCCGGGGGGGAGCAGTTCTTC. Translation: CASSYPGGEQFF.

V is TRBV15 and J is TRBJ2-7; 9 nucleotides match TRBD2. In germline, CDR1 is LNHNV, CDR2 YYDKDF (reference sequence). The V gene end was trimmed by 3 bases and the J gene end by 3 bases; junction bases not matched to a gene: 24. The CDR3 is 21 residues long. CDR3 coding DNA: TGTGCCACCAGCAGGGATCGCTTCCTTAGCGGGGGAGTTCCCGAGATCTACGAGCAGTACTTC. Residues: CATSRDRFLSGGVPEIYEQYF.

V usage is TRBV5-6 and J usage is TRBJ2-3; D gene unclear. CDR3 length: 17 amino acids. CDR1 is SGHDT and CDR2 is YYEEEE in the germline V gene. The ends were cut back, 0 bases at V and 1 base at J, with 15 bases in the middle. The CDR3 nucleotides read TGTGCCAGCAGCTTGGATTCAGCGCTAGGTTGCACAGATACGCAGTATTTT. Its protein is CASSLDSALGCTDTQYF.

The chain recombines TRBV9 with TRBJ1-3; D not resolved. Germline values: CDR1 SGDLS, CDR2 YYNGEE. The CDR3 extends over 20 amino acids. Trimming cost V 0 bases and J 0 bases, with 22 bases left between them. The CDR3 is CASSVGARPYKPFSGNTIYF. CDR3 sequence (DNA): TGTGCCAGCAGCGTAGGGGCGAGACCCTACAAGCCGTTCTCTGGAAACACCATATATTTT.

This clone was counted only a few times. The chain recombines TRBV5-1 with TRBJ2-5, with 9 bases that match TRBD1. Germline V gene data show CDR1 as SGHRS and CDR2 as YFSETQ. The CDR3 loop spans 13 amino acids. Trimming removed 7 bases from V and 3 bases from J; junction bases left unmatched: 4. In nucleotides, the CDR3 is TGCGCCAGCCGTCGGGACAGGGAAGAGACCCAGTACTTC. This codes for CASRRDREETQYF. The full variable domain, rest sourced from reference TRBV5-1 and TRBJ2-5, is KAGVTQTPRYLIKTRGQQVTLSCSPISGHRSVSWYQQTPGQGLQFLFEYFSETQRNKGNFPGRFSGRQFSNSRSEMNVSTLELGDSALYLCASRRDREETQYFGPGTRLLVL.

Here the CDR3 reads CASSQEVVTEQRDTEAFF. The CDR3 DNA is TGCGCCAGCAGCCAAGAAGTAGTGACAGAACAACGGGACACTGAAGCTTTCTTT. V and J are TRBV4-1 and TRBJ1-1; perhaps TRBD1 as D (5 bases). The V and J ends lost 0 bases and 3 bases respectively, with 20 bases between them. CDR1 and CDR2 (germline): MGHRA, YSYEKL. The CDR3 runs to 18 residues.

This clone has just one count. The chain recombines TRBV2 with TRBJ2-3; 13 bases align to TRBD2. Germline trimming cut 6 bases from V and 3 bases from J; bases unmatched to any gene: 12. The CDR3 contains 18 residues. CDR1 is SNHLY, CDR2 FYNNEI, per germline. The CDR3 bases are TGTGCCAGCAGAAACCCGGGACTAGCGGGGCCCGAGACAGATACGCAGTATTTT. Amino acids: CASRNPGLAGPETDTQYF.

V and J are TRBV7-2 and TRBJ2-3, with 8 bases fitting TRBD2. This CDR3 has 17 amino acids. V lost 3 bases, J lost 2 bases, and 10 bases stayed unmatched. CDR1 SGHTA and CDR2 FQGNSA come from the germline V gene. CDR3 residues: CASSFGLAGGTTDTQYF. Here the CDR3 DNA reads TGTGCCAGCAGCTTTGGTTTGGCGGGGGGAACCACAGATACGCAGTATTTT.

This clone was seen a few times. V gene TRBV11-1 combines with J gene TRBJ2-7; weak D call: TRBD1 (5 bases). Germline V CDR1 and CDR2: SGHAT, FQDESV (reference sequence). The ends were cut back, 2 bases at V and 1 base at J, with 12 bases in the middle. The CDR3 loop spans 15 amino acids. The CDR3 loop is CASSLFRAESYEQYF. CDR3 in DNA: TGTGCCAGCAGCTTATTCAGGGCGGAGTCCTACGAGCAGTACTTC.

The chain combines TRBV10-2 with TRBJ2-7; possible D gene TRBD1, 5 bases. Trimming removed 5 bases at V and 3 bases at J, with 11 bases between. Germline CDR1 is WSHSY and CDR2 is SAAADI. The CDR3 is 13 amino acids. The CDR3, as DNA: TGCGCCAGCAGTCCACAGGAAGACTACGAGCAGTACTTC. It is translated as CASSPQEDYEQYF.

The chain uses TRBV25-1 and TRBJ1-2; possibly TRBD1 for D (6 bases). Germline V gives CDR1 MGHDK, CDR2 SYGVNS. The germline V and J ends were trimmed by 3 bases and 5 bases, with 13 bases remaining between them. The CDR3 sequence is 14 residues long. CDR3 sequence (DNA): TGTGCCAGCAGTGAGCCCCAGGGGATGTATGGCTACACCTTC. Protein: CASSEPQGMYGYTF.

CDR3 region: CASSYSRLARETQYF. In nucleotides, the CDR3 is TGTGCCAGCAGTTACTCGAGGCTAGCTCGAGAGACCCAGTACTTC. The chain joins TRBV6-5 to TRBJ2-5, with a possible D match to TRBD2 (5 bases). Germline assignment: CDR1 MNHEY and CDR2 SVGAGI. V was pared by 0 bases and J by 4 bases, with 12 bases between. The CDR3 extends over 15 amino acids.

J is TRBJ2-3 and V is TRBV21-1; no DNA check was done on the table's D call, TRBD2. TRBV21-1 corresponds to a pseudogene. This CDR3 has 21 residues. Here the CDR3 DNA reads TGTGCCAGCAGCAAAAGGGAGAGTCGGCTAGCGGGGATGGAAGTAGCAGATACGCAGTATTTT. Translation: CASSKRESRLAGMEVADTQYF.

The CDR3 sequence is CASGLLGDRGLVEQYF. The CDR3 DNA reads TGTGCTAGTGGTTTGCTGGGGGACAGGGGGTTGGTCGAGCAGTACTTC. This chain joins TRBV12-5 and TRBJ2-7; 11 nucleotides match TRBD1. This CDR3 comprises 16 residues. CDR1 is LGHNT and CDR2 is FRNRAP in the germline V gene. Germline trimming cut 2 bases from V and 6 bases from J; bases unmatched to any gene: 9.

The CDR3 loop reads CASSLGQRYEQYF. The CDR3 nucleotides are TGTGCCAGCTCATTGGGACAGAGGTACGAGCAGTACTTC. This chain connects TRBV18 to TRBJ2-7; 7 nucleotides match TRBD1. Germline V CDR1 and CDR2: KGHSH, LQKENI. There are 13 residues in the CDR3. After removal of 5 bases from V and 4 bases from J, the junction contained 5 bases not matched to a gene.

The chain combines TRBV18 with TRBJ1-6, with D maybe TRBD1 (6 bases). The length of the CDR3 is 17 residues. Germline CDR1 and CDR2: KGHSH and LQKENI. V dropped 3 bases and J dropped 6 bases, with 18 bases sitting between them. CDR3 region: CASSPRGGREGNSPLHF. Here the CDR3 DNA reads TGTGCCAGCTCACCCCGGGGGGGGCGCGAGGGTAATTCACCCCTCCACTTT.

This clone has more than one count but fewer than ten. The chain links TRBV5-6 to TRBJ1-1; D is uncertain. The germline CDR1 and CDR2 sequences are SGHDT and YYEEEE. This CDR3 is 15 amino acids long. V lost 2 bases and J 1 base, leaving 12 bases between the germline ends. The CDR3 protein is CASSFLADQNTEAFF. CDR3 DNA: TGTGCCAGCAGCTTTTTGGCAGATCAGAACACTGAAGCTTTCTTT.

This clone was observed a single time. This rearrangement joins TRBV6-5 to TRBJ2-5, with D possibly TRBD1 on 6 matching bases. The tail of the sequence fits TRBJ2-7 better, so the J call may be wrong. Germline CDR1 MNHEY, CDR2 SVGAGI. This CDR3 comprises 16 residues. Written as DNA, the CDR3 is TGTGCCAGCAGTTCATACCGGGACACCCTAACCTACGAGCAGTACTTC. It translates to CASSSYRDTLTYEQYF.

Written as DNA, the CDR3 is TGTGCCAGCAGGAGTAGCTTCCCAACCTTCGAGCAGTACTTC. Translated: CASRSSFPTFEQYF. This chain uses TRBV6-1 with TRBJ2-7; no clear D. With 6 bases removed from V and 6 bases from J, the gap between germline ends came to 18 bases. The CDR3 runs to 14 residues. Germline CDR1 and CDR2: MNHNS and SASEGT.

This rearrangement joins TRBV7-3 to TRBJ2-7; 9 bases match TRBD1. This CDR3 spans 15 amino acids. V lost 9 bases, J lost 4 bases, and 13 bases stayed unmatched. Germline V CDR1 and CDR2: SGHTA, FQGTGA. The chain's CDR3 is CARGQGWISSYEQYF. CDR3 nucleotide sequence: TGTGCCAGGGGACAGGGATGGATATCGTCGTACGAGCAGTACTTC. The full variable domain, rest sourced from reference TRBV7-3 and TRBJ2-7, is GAGVSQTPSNKVTEKGKYVELRCDPISGHTALYWYRQSLGQGPEFLIYFQGTGAADDSGLPNDRFFAVRPEGSVSTLKIQRTERGDSAVYLCARGQGWISSYEQYFGPGTRLTVT.

The chain links TRBV11-3 to TRBJ2-4; D perhaps matches TRBD2 (6 bases). This CDR3 spans 14 amino acids. The V end was cut by 5 bases, the J end by 3 bases, with 11 bases between. Per germline, CDR1 SGHNT and CDR2 YENEEA. CDR3 protein: CASSLGGSKNIQYF. The CDR3 region has the DNA TGTGCCAGCAGCCTGGGGGGTAGCAAAAACATTCAGTACTTC. Using reference TRBV11-3 and TRBJ2-4 for the parts outside the CDR3, the full variable domain is EAGVVQSPRYKIIEKKQPVAFWCNPISGHNTLYWYLQNLGQGPELLIRYENEEAVDDSQLPKDRFSAERLKGVDSTLKIQPAELGDSAVYLCASSLGGSKNIQYFGAGTRLSVL.

The chain employs TRBV12-5 and TRBJ1-2, with TRBD1 matching over 12 bases. The CDR3 totals 17 residues. After removal of 3 bases from V and 4 bases from J, the junction contained 9 bases not matched to a gene. The germline CDR1 and CDR2 sequences are LGHNT and FRNRAP. This CDR3 is CASGFRGQGADGYGYTF. The DNA of the CDR3 is TGTGCTAGTGGTTTTAGGGGACAGGGGGCTGATGGCTATGGCTACACCTTC.

J is TRBJ1-2 and V is TRBV18; TRBD1 is a possible D gene (6 bases). V gave up 4 bases and J gave up 7 bases, with 16 bases separating them. The CDR3 runs to 14 residues. From germline, CDR1 is KGHSH and CDR2 LQKENI. The CDR3 region is CASSLLTGFSGYTF. In DNA form, the CDR3 reads TGTGCCAGCTCACTACTAACAGGGTTCAGTGGCTACACCTTC.

J is TRBJ1-1 and V is TRBV6-1, with a tentative D call TRBD1 (5 bases). The V gene lost 1 base and the J gene lost 8 bases, with 8 bases spanning the gap. Germline V gene sequence: CDR1 MNHNS, CDR2 SASEGT. This CDR3 comprises 12 residues. CDR3 sequence: CASSEGTQEAFF. The CDR3, as DNA: TGTGCCAGCAGTGAAGGGACACAAGAAGCTTTCTTT.

This clone has a single count. At one end the junction does not follow the germline gene, possibly because of a read error. This chain connects TRBV7-2 to TRBJ1-4; 9 bases are shared with TRBD1. CDR3 length: 15 residues. Germline CDR1 and CDR2: SGHTA and FQGNSA. CDR3 in DNA: TGTGCCAGCAGCACACAGGGGGCGATCCTTGAAAAACTGGTTTTT. This gives the protein CASSTQGAILEKLVF. The whole variable domain, filled in from reference TRBV7-2 and TRBJ1-4, reads GAGVSQSPSNKVTEKGKDVELRCDPISGHTALYWYRQSLGQGLEFLIYFQGNSAPDKSGLPSDRFSAERTGGSVSTLTIQRTQQEDSAVYLCASSTQGAILEKLVFGSGTQLSVL.

This chain links TRBV6-5 with TRBJ2-7; D possibly corresponds to TRBD2 (7 bases). Germline CDR1 reads MNHEY; CDR2 reads SVGAGI. The CDR3 is made up of 14 amino acids. Trimming took 0 bases from V and 9 from J, leaving 15 bases between them. The CDR3 sequence: CASSYSGGADRQYF. The DNA for the CDR3 is TGTGCCAGCAGTTACTCGGGGGGGGCCGACAGGCAGTACTTC.

This chain uses TRBV7-9 with TRBJ1-4; 9 bases are a match to TRBD1. CDR1 SEHNR and CDR2 FQNEAQ come from the germline V gene (reference sequence). The CDR3 is made up of 15 amino acids. Trimming took 6 bases from V and 8 from J; bases not matched to a gene: 10. In DNA form, the CDR3 reads TGTGCCAGCAGAGGTCACAGGGGGCTGGAGGAAAAACTGTTTTTT. It translates to CASRGHRGLEEKLFF.